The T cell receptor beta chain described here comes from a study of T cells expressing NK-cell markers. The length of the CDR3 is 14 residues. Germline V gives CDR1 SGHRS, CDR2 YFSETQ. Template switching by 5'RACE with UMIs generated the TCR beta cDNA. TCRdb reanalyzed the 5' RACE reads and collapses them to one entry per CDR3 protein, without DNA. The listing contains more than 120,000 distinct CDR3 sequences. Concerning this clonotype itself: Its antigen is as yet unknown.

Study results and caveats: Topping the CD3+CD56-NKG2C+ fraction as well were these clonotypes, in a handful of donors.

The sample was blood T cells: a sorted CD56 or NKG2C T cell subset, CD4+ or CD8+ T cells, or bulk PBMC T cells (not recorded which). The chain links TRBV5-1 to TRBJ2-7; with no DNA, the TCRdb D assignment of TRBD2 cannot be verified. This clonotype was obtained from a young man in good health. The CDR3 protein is CASSLTEAVYEQYF. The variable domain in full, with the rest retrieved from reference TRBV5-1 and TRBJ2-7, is KAGVTQTPRYLIKTRGQQVTLSCSPISGHRSVSWYQQTPGQGLQFLFEYFSETQRNKGNFPGRFSGRQFSNSRSEMNVSTLELGDSALYLCASSLTEAVYEQYFGPGTRLTVT.